Sequencing of this T cell receptor (beta chain) was carried out in a study of cytomegalovirus exposure and HLA in healthy donors. Study outcomes and limitations: A later analysis linked a missense DCLRE1C variant to TCR beta V- and J-gene trimming. It emerged from a later analysis that several of the most significant clusters appeared to be linked to common viral pathogens.

Germline V gene data show CDR1 as SGHNT and CDR2 as YYREEE (reference sequence). The CDR3 is 16 amino acids. The junction had 8 bases not matched to a gene; V was cut back by 3 bases and J by 4 bases. Comments on this clone: What it binds is unknown.

PCR amplification relied on 60 Vbeta primers (plus 13 Jbeta primers). Profiling relied on immunoSEQ multiplex PCR, and the TCRdb table lists in-frame clones only, not all of them. The data show roughly 200,000 clones, 9.5% seen once. Input material: PBMCs. The genes are TRBV5-4 and TRBJ2-3; 10 bases fit TRBD1. The TCR was taken from a woman in her 30s in good health and CMV-seropositive. The CDR3 region has the DNA TGTGCCAGCAGCTCCCGACAGGGGGCAATATCAGATACGCAGTATTTT. This translates into CASSSRQGAISDTQYF. Drawing the rest from reference TRBV5-4 and TRBJ2-3, the complete variable domain is ETGVTQSPTHLIKTRGQQVTLRCSSQSGHNTVSWYQQALGQGPQFIFQYYREEENGRGNFPPRFSGLQFPNYSSELNVNALELDDSALYLCASSSRQGAISDTQYFGPGTRLTVL.